This T cell receptor (beta chain) was found in a study of response to subunit inactivated influenza vaccine. The CDR3 totals 15 residues. V trimming: 6 bases; J trimming: 4 bases; junction bases outside the gene matches: 4. At least ten counts were recorded for this clonotype. Its target is unknown. Regarding the study as a whole: Few new T cells, the authors suggested, are recruited by each seasonal influenza vaccination.

TCRdb ran MiXCR on the RT-PCR reads and lists one entry per CDR3 protein. Of about 620,000 distinct CDR3 sequences in the sample, approximately 10% were seen once. The TCR originated in a man aged 45-65 years who received an inactivated influenza vaccine. The sample consisted of PBMCs from blood, taken on the day of vaccination. This chain links TRBV12-3 or TRBV12-4 with TRBJ2-1; 12 nucleotides match TRBD2. The CDR3 sequence: CASRGLAGIYNEQFF. In DNA, the CDR3 is TGTGCCAGCAGAGGACTAGCGGGGATTTACAATGAGCAGTTCTTC.